This entry describes one T cell receptor beta chain. The source of the sample is a study of cytomegalovirus exposure and HLA in healthy donors. 60 Vbeta and 13 Jbeta primers were used in PCR. This table comes from immunoSEQ multiplex PCR, and its TCRdb copy is limited to in-frame clones, with some not included. The sample contains 150,000 to 200,000 clones, 87% of which appear only once. Trimming removed 6 bases from V and 2 bases from J, with 14 bases in between. CDR3 length equals 14 residues. Looked up from germline, CDR1 is SQVTM and CDR2 is ANQGSEA. The specimen sequenced was PBMCs. This chain connects TRBV29-1 to TRBJ1-3, with D possibly TRBD1 on 5 matching bases. This TCR was sampled from a boy between 2 and 10 years old in good health and CMV-seronegative. The CDR3, as DNA: TGCAGCGTGTCAGGGACTTTGGCTGGAAACACCATATATTTT. Protein product: CSVSGTLAGNTIYF. Supplemented by reference TRBV29-1 and TRBJ1-3, the full variable domain reads SAVISQKPSRDICQRGTSLTIQCQVDSQVTMMFWYRQQPGQSLTLIATANQGSEATYESGFVIDKFPISRPNLTFSTLTVSNMSPEDSSIYLCSVSGTLAGNTIYFGEGSWLTVV.